Sequencing of this TCR beta chain was carried out in a study of blood T cell repertoires in COVID-19. About the research overall: Acute-phase and convalescent COVID-19 samples originated in the United States, Italy and Spain.

The CDR3 sequence is 11 residues long. The germline V gene has CDR1 SQVTM and CDR2 ANQGSEA. The V end was cut by 1 base, the J end by 7 bases, with 8 bases between. Method: immunoSEQ multiplex PCR; TCRdb's copy keeps in-frame clones and lacks some. This sample has some 300,000 clones; 80% to 90% occur once, and the top ten carry roughly 6.1%. V is TRBV29-1 and J is TRBJ2-7; TRBD1 is a possible D gene (5 bases). The sample taken for sequencing was peripheral blood. The origin of this receptor is a woman aged 50 to 65 with COVID-19, enrolled during active disease. Here the CDR3 reads CSVEAGLEQYF. The CDR3 bases are TGCAGCGTTGAAGCAGGGTTGGAGCAGTACTTC.